These 23 T cell receptor beta chains originate from one sample sequenced in a study of cytomegalovirus exposure and HLA in healthy donors. Sequencing was performed with immunoSEQ multiplex PCR; in TCRdb, only in-frame clones are kept and a portion is missing. The sample lists about 110,000 clones, 88% seen once, with about 1.5% in the top ten. Sequencing was performed on PBMCs. The receptors stem from a woman aged 25 to 39 in good health and CMV-seropositive.

The chain has TRBV7-9 and TRBJ1-1, with D perhaps matching TRBD1 (5 bases). CDR1 SEHNR and CDR2 FQNEAQ come from the germline V gene (reference sequence). CDR3 length equals 19 residues. V was shortened by 2 bases and J by 10 bases, with 32 bases between the two germline ends. The CDR3 nucleotides read TGTGCCAGCAGCTTATTTGGGGTGCCAGGGAGATCTCAGGGAGGTGGAGCTTTCTTT. Amino acid sequence: CASSLFGVPGRSQGGGAFF.

This clone has just one count. The rearrangement links TRBV28 to TRBJ1-1, with no clear D. The CDR3 totals 13 residues. With 5 bases removed from V and 0 bases from J, the gap between germline ends came to 7 bases. Germline loops: CDR1 MDHEN, CDR2 SYDVKM. The CDR3 spells CASSPVLNTEAFF. The CDR3 DNA sequence: TGTGCCAGCAGTCCAGTCTTGAACACTGAAGCTTTCTTT. Combining the CDR3 with reference TRBV28 and TRBJ1-1 gives the whole variable domain DVKVTQSSRYLVKRTGEKVFLECVQDMDHENMFWYRQDPGLGLRLIYFSYDVKMKEKGDIPEGYSVSREKKERFSLILESASTNQTSMYLCASSPVLNTEAFFGQGTRLTVV.

V is TRBV6-5 and J is TRBJ2-7, with D uncertain. The V end lost 5 bases, the J end lost 6 bases, and 11 bases lay between the germline ends. The CDR3 extends over 12 amino acids. The V gene's germline CDR1 is MNHEY and CDR2 SVGAGI. The CDR3 DNA sequence: TGTGCCAGCAGTCCTGACTCCCGCGAGCAGTACTTC. Translation: CASSPDSREQYF.

The genes are TRBV20-1 and TRBJ2-2; tentatively, D is TRBD2 (5 bases). Germline V gives CDR1 DFQATT, CDR2 SNEGSKA (reference sequence). This CDR3 is 11 amino acids long. With 8 bases removed from V and 6 bases from J, the gap between germline ends came to 10 bases. CDR3 in DNA: TGCAGTACGGAGGACGCCGGGGAGCTGTTTTTT. Translated: CSTEDAGELFF.

V is TRBV11-2 and J is TRBJ2-7; possible D gene TRBD2, 6 bases. V lost 1 base, J lost 7 bases, and 8 bases lay in between. Germline values: CDR1 SGHAT, CDR2 FQNNGV. The CDR3 is 12 amino acids. The CDR3 here is CASSLGRGEQYF. CDR3 in DNA: TGTGCCAGCAGCTTAGGCCGGGGGGAGCAGTACTTC.

The chain couples TRBV4-3 to TRBJ2-7; 11 bases fit TRBD2. From germline, CDR1 is LGHNA and CDR2 YSLEER. The CDR3 has 14 amino acids. V trimming: 3 bases; J trimming: 7 bases; junction bases outside the gene matches: 5. CDR3 in amino acids: CASSQDRLAGEQYF. For the CDR3, the DNA is TGCGCCAGCAGCCAGGACCGACTAGCGGGAGAGCAGTACTTC.

This sequence joins TRBV7-9 and TRBJ2-5; TRBD2 is a possible D gene (6 bases). This CDR3 spans 15 amino acids. V was shortened by 1 base and J by 5 bases, with 14 bases between the two germline ends. From germline, CDR1 is SEHNR and CDR2 FQNEAQ (reference sequence). The DNA of the CDR3 is TGTGCCAGCAGCTTAGTCCCGGGGGTGGCGGAGACCCAGTACTTC. It is translated as CASSLVPGVAETQYF.

This clone occurred once. The rearrangement joins TRBV4-2 to TRBJ2-7, with a possible D match to TRBD2 (5 bases). CDR1 is LGHNA, CDR2 YNFKEQ, per germline. The V end lost 1 base, the J end lost 3 bases, and 16 bases lay between the germline ends. The CDR3 is 16 residues long. CDR3 region: CASSQGTAVAGYEQYF. DNA of the CDR3: TGTGCCAGCAGCCAAGGGACGGCTGTCGCGGGCTACGAGCAGTACTTC.

The rearrangement uses TRBV7-2 and TRBJ2-7; 9 bases fit TRBD2. The CDR3 is 14 residues long. J lost 2 bases, V lost 5 bases, and 4 bases had no gene match. Looked up from germline, CDR1 is SGHTA and CDR2 is FQGNSA. This CDR3 is CASSTGLATYEQYF. CDR3 sequence (DNA): TGTGCCAGCAGCACGGGACTAGCCACCTACGAGCAGTACTTC. Looking up the rest from reference TRBV7-2 and TRBJ2-7 gives the full variable domain: GAGVSQSPSNKVTEKGKDVELRCDPISGHTALYWYRQSLGQGLEFLIYFQGNSAPDKSGLPSDRFSAERTGGSVSTLTIQRTQQEDSAVYLCASSTGLATYEQYFGPGTRLTVT.

This clone was observed a handful of times. The J gene is TRBJ1-6, the V gene TRBV27; no definite D call. The V and J ends lost 6 bases and 7 bases respectively, with 16 bases between them. CDR3 length equals 15 residues. Germline CDR1 and CDR2: MNHEY and SMNVEV (reference sequence). The CDR3: CASRPRGATNSPLHF. CDR3 nucleotides: TGTGCCAGCAGGCCTCGGGGAGCCACGAATTCACCCCTCCACTTT.

The rearrangement links TRBV27 to TRBJ2-1; D call uncertain. The germline gives CDR1 MNHEY, CDR2 SMNVEV (reference sequence). V shed 3 bases and J shed 8 bases, with 17 bases lying between them. This CDR3 is built from 15 residues. CDR3 residues: CASSFIPSPGDEQFF. As DNA, the CDR3 is TGTGCCAGCAGTTTTATACCTAGTCCTGGTGATGAGCAGTTCTTC.

The CDR3 region is CASSVSRAGHGTGELFF. CDR3 bases: TGTGCCAGCAGCGTATCAAGGGCGGGGCACGGCACCGGGGAGCTGTTTTTT. V is TRBV9 and J is TRBJ2-2, with a weak D call TRBD2 (6 bases). CDR1 and CDR2 (germline): SGDLS, YYNGEE. V lost 1 base to trimming and J lost 4 bases, with 17 bases between them. The CDR3 runs to 17 residues.

This rearrangement joins TRBV5-1 to TRBJ2-7; possible D gene TRBD2, 6 bases. From germline, CDR1 is SGHRS and CDR2 YFSETQ. This CDR3 has 11 amino acids. V was shortened by 3 bases and J by 12 bases, with 13 bases between the two germline ends. The CDR3 is CASSSQEGRYF. The CDR3, as DNA: TGCGCCAGCAGCTCGCAGGAGGGAAGGTACTTC. The full variable domain, in which reference TRBV5-1 and TRBJ2-7 provide the parts outside the CDR3, is KAGVTQTPRYLIKTRGQQVTLSCSPISGHRSVSWYQQTPGQGLQFLFEYFSETQRNKGNFPGRFSGRQFSNSRSEMNVSTLELGDSALYLCASSSQEGRYFGPGTRLTVT.

The V call is TRBV5-1, the J call TRBJ1-4, with a possible D match to TRBD1 (6 bases). Germline assignment: CDR1 SGHRS and CDR2 YFSETQ. V was cut by 0 bases and J by 4 bases, with 13 bases left in between. The CDR3 sequence is 16 residues long. The CDR3 reads CASSLDSAGVNEKLFF. The CDR3 DNA reads as TGCGCCAGCAGCTTGGATTCCGCAGGGGTTAATGAAAAACTGTTTTTT.

DNA for the CDR3: TGTGCCAGCAGCTCACCTCTAGCGGGAAGTTACGAGCAGTACTTC. It codes for CASSSPLAGSYEQYF. The chain has TRBV7-2 and TRBJ2-7, with 9 bases aligning to TRBD2. Germline values: CDR1 SGHTA, CDR2 FQGNSA. J gave up 4 bases and V 4 bases, and 8 bases lay outside the gene matches. The CDR3 sequence is 15 residues long.

This chain connects TRBV9 to TRBJ2-2, with D possibly matching TRBD2 (6 bases). Germline CDR1 and CDR2: SGDLS and YYNGEE. Trimming cost V 4 bases and J 1 base, with 8 bases left between them. CDR3 length: 14 amino acids. The CDR3 here is CASSFSGNTGELFF. CDR3 DNA sequence: TGTGCCAGCAGCTTTAGCGGGAACACCGGGGAGCTGTTTTTT.

The gene calls are TRBV29-1 and TRBJ1-2; D is possibly TRBD1 (5 bases). V shed 3 bases and J shed 7 bases, with 21 bases lying between them. The CDR3 has 15 amino acids. Germline V lookup: CDR1 SQVTM, CDR2 ANQGSEA. This CDR3 reads CSVERGAGWGRGYTF. The CDR3, as DNA: TGCAGCGTTGAGAGGGGTGCGGGGTGGGGACGTGGCTACACCTTC.

The chain carries TRBV7-9 and TRBJ2-3, with 7 bases identical to TRBD2. Trimming at V came to 7 bases and at J to 0 bases, leaving 4 bases not matched to a gene. The CDR3 runs 14 residues. Germline values: CDR1 SEHNR, CDR2 FQNEAQ (reference sequence). The chain's CDR3 is CASKPSGSTDTQYF. For the CDR3, the DNA is TGTGCCAGCAAACCTAGCGGTAGCACAGATACGCAGTATTTT.

This chain links TRBV4-3 with TRBJ2-1, with 16 nucleotides matching TRBD2. CDR3 length: 16 amino acids. Germline V gene sequence: CDR1 LGHNA, CDR2 YSLEER. J was trimmed by 10 bases and V by 1 base; bases with no gene match: 4. The CDR3 region is CASSQVGLAGGREQFF. CDR3 bases: TGCGCCAGCAGCCAAGTGGGACTAGCGGGGGGGCGCGAGCAGTTCTTC.

This chain links TRBV6-6 with TRBJ2-1; possibly TRBD2 for D (6 bases). The germline gives CDR1 MNHNY, CDR2 SVGAGI (reference sequence). Trimming removed 5 bases from V and 10 bases from J, with 18 bases in between. CDR3 length equals 14 residues. The CDR3 sequence is CASSHGTPYWEQFF. The CDR3 nucleotides are TGTGCCAGCAGTCACGGGACTCCTTATTGGGAGCAGTTCTTC.

The chain recombines TRBV4-1 with TRBJ1-1; tentatively, D is TRBD1 (5 bases). This CDR3 region has 17 residues. Per the germline V gene, CDR1 is MGHRA and CDR2 is YSYEKL. V was trimmed by 4 bases and J by 1 base, leaving 19 bases between them. The CDR3 loop is CASSPTPTIRANTEAFF. For the CDR3, the DNA is TGCGCCAGCAGCCCTACCCCCACAATCAGGGCGAACACTGAAGCTTTCTTT.

The genes are TRBV6-6 and TRBJ1-6, with D uncertain. V was shortened by 3 bases and J by 15 bases, with 15 bases between the two germline ends. Germline values: CDR1 MNHNY, CDR2 SVGAGI (reference sequence). This CDR3 has 13 residues. The CDR3, as DNA: TGTGCCAGCAGTTATAGGCCCGGGGTAAGCCTCCACTTT. This translates into CASSYRPGVSLHF.

This chain links TRBV4-2 with TRBJ2-4; 8 nucleotides align to TRBD1. CDR1 is LGHNA, CDR2 YNFKEQ, per germline. The CDR3 loop spans 16 amino acids. J lost 5 bases, V lost 4 bases, and 10 bases had no gene match. The CDR3 bases are TGTGCCAGCAGCCCCTGGGACAGGACCCTCCAAAACATTCAGTACTTC. This gives the protein CASSPWDRTLQNIQYF.